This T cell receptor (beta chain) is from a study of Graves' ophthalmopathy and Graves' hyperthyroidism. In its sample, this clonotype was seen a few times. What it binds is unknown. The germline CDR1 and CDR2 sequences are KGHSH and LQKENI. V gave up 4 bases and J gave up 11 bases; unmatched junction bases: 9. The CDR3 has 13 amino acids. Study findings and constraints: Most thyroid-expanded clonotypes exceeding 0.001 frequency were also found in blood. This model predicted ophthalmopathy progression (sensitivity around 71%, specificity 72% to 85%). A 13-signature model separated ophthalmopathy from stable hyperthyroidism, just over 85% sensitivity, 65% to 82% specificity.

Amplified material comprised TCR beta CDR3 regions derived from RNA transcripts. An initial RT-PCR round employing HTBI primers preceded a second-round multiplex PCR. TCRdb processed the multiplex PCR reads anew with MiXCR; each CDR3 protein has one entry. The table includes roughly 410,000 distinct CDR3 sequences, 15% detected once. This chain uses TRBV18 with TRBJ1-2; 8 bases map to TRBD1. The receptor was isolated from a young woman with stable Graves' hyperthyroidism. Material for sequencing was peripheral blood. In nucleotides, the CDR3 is TGTGCCAGCTCACTTGACAGGGGAAAGGCTTACACCTTC. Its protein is CASSLDRGKAYTF.